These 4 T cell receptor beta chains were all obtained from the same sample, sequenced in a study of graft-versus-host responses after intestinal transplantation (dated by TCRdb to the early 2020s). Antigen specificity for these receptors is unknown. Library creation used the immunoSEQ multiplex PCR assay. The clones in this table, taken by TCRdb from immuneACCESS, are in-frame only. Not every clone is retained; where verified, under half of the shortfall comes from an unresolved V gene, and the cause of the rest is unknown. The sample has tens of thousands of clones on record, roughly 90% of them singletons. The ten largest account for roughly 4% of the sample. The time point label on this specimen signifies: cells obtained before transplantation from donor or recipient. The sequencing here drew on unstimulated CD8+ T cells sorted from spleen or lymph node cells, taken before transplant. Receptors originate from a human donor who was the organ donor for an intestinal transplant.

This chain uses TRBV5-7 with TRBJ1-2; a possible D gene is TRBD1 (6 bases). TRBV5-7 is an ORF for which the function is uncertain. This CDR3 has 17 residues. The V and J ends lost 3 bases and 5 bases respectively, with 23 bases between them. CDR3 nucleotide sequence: TGTGCCAGCAGCTGTCTCCCCGAGGGGACACGGACTTATGGCTACACCTTC. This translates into CASSCLPEGTRTYGYTF.

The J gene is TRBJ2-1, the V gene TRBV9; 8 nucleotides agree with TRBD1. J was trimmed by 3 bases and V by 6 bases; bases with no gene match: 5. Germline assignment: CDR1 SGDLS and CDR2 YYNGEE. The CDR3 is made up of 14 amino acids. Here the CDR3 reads CASNPGQGYNEQFF. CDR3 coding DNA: TGTGCCAGCAACCCCGGACAGGGCTACAATGAGCAGTTCTTC.

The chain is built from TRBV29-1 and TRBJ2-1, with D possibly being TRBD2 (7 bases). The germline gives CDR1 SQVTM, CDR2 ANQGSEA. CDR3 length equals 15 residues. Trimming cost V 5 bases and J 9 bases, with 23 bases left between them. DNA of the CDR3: TGCAGCGTTCTTTCGGGTCGTCGGGGGGCCGGTGAGCAGTTCTTC. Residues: CSVLSGRRGAGEQFF.

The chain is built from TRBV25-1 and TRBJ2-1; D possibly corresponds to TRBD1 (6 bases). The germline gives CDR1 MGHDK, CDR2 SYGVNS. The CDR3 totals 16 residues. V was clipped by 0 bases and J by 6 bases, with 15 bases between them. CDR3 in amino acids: CASSEYYQGKSNEQFF. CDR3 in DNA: TGTGCCAGCAGTGAATATTATCAGGGGAAGAGCAATGAGCAGTTCTTC.